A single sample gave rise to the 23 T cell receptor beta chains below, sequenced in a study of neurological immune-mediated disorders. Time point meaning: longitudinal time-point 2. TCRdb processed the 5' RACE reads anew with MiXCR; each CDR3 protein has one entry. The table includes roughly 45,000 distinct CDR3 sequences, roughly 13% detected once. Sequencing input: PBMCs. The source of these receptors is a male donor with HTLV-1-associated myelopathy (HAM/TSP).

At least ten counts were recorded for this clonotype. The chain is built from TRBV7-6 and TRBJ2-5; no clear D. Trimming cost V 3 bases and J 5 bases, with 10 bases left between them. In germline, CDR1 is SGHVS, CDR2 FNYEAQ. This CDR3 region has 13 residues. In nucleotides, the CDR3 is TGTGCCAGCAGCTTGGCCTTTAGTGAGACCCAGTACTTC. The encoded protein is CASSLAFSETQYF.

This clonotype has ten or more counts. The CDR3 bases are TGCAGCGTTGGGGTAGCGAACACTGAAGCTTTCTTT. This gives the protein CSVGVANTEAFF. This chain links TRBV29-1 with TRBJ1-1; D uncertain. Germline assignment: CDR1 SQVTM and CDR2 ANQGSEA. The CDR3 extends over 12 amino acids. Deletions cut 4 bases from V and 1 base from J, with 7 bases between.

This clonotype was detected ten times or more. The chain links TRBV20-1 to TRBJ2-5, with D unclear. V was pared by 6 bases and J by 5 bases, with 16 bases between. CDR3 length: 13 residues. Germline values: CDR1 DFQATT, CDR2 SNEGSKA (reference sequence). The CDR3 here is CSAPWAVGETQYF. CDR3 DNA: TGCAGTGCCCCCTGGGCTGTTGGCGAGACCCAGTACTTC.

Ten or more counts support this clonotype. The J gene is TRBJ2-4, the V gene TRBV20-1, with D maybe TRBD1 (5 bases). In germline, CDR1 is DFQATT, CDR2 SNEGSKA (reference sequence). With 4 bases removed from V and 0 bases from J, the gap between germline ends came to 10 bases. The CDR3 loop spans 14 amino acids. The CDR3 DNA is TGCAGTGCTACAGGGTGGTTAGCCAAAAACATTCAGTACTTC. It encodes CSATGWLAKNIQYF.

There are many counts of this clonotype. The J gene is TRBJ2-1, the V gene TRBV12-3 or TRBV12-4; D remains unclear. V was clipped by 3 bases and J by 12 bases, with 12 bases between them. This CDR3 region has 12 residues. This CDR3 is CASSFKGVGQFF. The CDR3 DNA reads TGTGCCAGCAGTTTTAAAGGTGTAGGGCAGTTCTTC.

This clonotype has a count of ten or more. CDR3 coding DNA: TGCGCCAGCAGCTTGGGGGACCCCTCCTACAATGAGCAGTTCTTC. Translated: CASSLGDPSYNEQFF. The chain is built from TRBV5-1 and TRBJ2-1, with D possibly called TRBD1 or TRBD2 (5 bases each). Germline V lookup: CDR1 SGHRS, CDR2 YFSETQ. Trimming removed 0 bases from V and 0 bases from J, with 7 bases in between. This CDR3 region has 15 residues.

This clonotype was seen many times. CDR3 nucleotide sequence: TGCAGTGCTCAAAGGGACAGCGGCAACTATGGCTACACCTTC. This codes for CSAQRDSGNYGYTF. The genes are TRBV20-1 and TRBJ1-2; 7 nucleotides line up with TRBD1. Per the germline V gene, CDR1 is DFQATT and CDR2 is SNEGSKA (reference sequence). This CDR3 is built from 14 residues. The V gene end was trimmed by 5 bases and the J gene end by 2 bases; junction bases not matched to a gene: 8.

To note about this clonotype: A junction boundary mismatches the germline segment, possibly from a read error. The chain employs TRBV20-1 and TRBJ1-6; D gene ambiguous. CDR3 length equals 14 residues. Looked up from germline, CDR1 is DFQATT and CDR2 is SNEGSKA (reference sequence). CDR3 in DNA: TGCAGTGCTGGATGGGAAGTCGATAATGCACCCCTCCACTTT. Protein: CSAGWEVDNAPLHF.

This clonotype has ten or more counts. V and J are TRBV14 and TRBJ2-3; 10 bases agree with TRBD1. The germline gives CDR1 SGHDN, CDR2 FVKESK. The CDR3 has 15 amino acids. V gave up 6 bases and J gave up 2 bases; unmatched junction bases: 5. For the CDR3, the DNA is TGTGCCAGCAGAGAGACAGGGGGCAACACAGATACGCAGTATTTT. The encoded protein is CASRETGGNTDTQYF.

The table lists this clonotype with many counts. The CDR3 region is CASRIEGGNYGYTF. CDR3 nucleotide sequence: TGCGCCAGCAGGATTGAAGGGGGAAACTATGGCTACACCTTC. The rearrangement uses TRBV5-1 and TRBJ1-2; D possibly corresponds to TRBD1 (6 bases). Germline V gene data show CDR1 as SGHRS and CDR2 as YFSETQ. Trimming shortened V by 5 bases and J by 2 bases, and 13 bases separated the two germline ends. The CDR3 spans 14 residues. Together with reference TRBV5-1 and TRBJ1-2, the CDR3 gives the full variable domain: KAGVTQTPRYLIKTRGQQVTLSCSPISGHRSVSWYQQTPGQGLQFLFEYFSETQRNKGNFPGRFSGRQFSNSRSEMNVSTLELGDSALYLCASRIEGGNYGYTFGSGTRLTVV.

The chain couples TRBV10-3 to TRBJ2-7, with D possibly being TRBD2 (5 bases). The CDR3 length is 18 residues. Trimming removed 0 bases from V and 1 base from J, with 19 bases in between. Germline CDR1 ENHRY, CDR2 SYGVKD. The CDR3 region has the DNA TGTGCCATCAGTGAGTCTGGAGTCAGAGGAGGTGAATCCTACGAGCAGTACTTC. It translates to CAISESGVRGGESYEQYF.

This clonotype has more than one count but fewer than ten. This CDR3 reads CASRMTSGANEQYF. CDR3 in DNA: TGCGCCAGCAGGATGACTAGCGGGGCAAACGAGCAGTACTTC. V gene TRBV4-3 combines with J gene TRBJ2-7; TRBD2 matches at 11 bases. The CDR3 runs to 14 residues. Germline CDR1 and CDR2: LGHNA and YSLEER. J was trimmed by 5 bases and V by 6 bases; bases with no gene match: 6.

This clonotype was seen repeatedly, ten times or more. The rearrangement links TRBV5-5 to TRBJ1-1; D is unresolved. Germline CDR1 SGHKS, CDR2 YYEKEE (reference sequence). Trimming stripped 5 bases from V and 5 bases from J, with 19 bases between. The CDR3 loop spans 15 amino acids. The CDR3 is CASSSVRGAKTEAFF. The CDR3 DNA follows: TGTGCCAGCAGTTCCGTTCGGGGAGCCAAGACTGAAGCTTTCTTT.

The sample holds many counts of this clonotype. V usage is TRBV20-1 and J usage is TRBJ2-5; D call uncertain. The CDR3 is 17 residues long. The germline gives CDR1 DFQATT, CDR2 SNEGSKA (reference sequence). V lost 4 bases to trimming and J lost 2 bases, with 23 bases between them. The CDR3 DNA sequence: TGCAGTGCTATCGGGCCCAGGTCCCGTAACGGGCAAGAGACCCAGTACTTC. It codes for CSAIGPRSRNGQETQYF.

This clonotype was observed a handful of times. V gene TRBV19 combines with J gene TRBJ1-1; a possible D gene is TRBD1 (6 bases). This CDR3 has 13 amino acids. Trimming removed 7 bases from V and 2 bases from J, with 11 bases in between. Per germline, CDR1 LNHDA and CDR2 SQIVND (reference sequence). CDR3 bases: TGTGCCAGTAAAAACAGGGAAAACACTGAAGCTTTCTTT. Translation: CASKNRENTEAFF.

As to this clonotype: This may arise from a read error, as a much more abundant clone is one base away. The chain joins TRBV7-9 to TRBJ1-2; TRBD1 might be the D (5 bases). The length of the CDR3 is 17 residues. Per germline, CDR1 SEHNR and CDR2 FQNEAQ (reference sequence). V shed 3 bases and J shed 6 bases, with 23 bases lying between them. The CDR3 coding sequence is TGTGCCAGCAGCTTGGGGGGAACCGCACCCTTAGGGAATGGCTACACCTTC. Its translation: CASSLGGTAPLGNGYTF. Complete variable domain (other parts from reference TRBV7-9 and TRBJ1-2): DTGVSQNPRHKITKRGQNVTFRCDPISEHNRLYWYRQTLGQGPEFLTYFQNEAQLEKSRLLSDRFSAERPKGSFSTLEIQRTEQGDSAMYLCASSLGGTAPLGNGYTFGSGTRLTVV.

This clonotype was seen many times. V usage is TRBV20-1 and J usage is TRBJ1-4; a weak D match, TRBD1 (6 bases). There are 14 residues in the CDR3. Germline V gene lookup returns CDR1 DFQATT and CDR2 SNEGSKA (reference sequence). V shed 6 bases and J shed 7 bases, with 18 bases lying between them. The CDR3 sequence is CSAMGGAGAEKLFF. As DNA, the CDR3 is TGCAGTGCCATGGGAGGGGCGGGGGCTGAAAAACTGTTTTTT.

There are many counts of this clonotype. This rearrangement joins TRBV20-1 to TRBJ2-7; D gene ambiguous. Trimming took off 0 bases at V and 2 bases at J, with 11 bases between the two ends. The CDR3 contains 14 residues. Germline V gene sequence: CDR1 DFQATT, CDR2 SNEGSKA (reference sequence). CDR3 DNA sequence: TGCAGTGCTAGAGATTCGGTCGGGCCCTACGAGCAGTACTTC. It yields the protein CSARDSVGPYEQYF.

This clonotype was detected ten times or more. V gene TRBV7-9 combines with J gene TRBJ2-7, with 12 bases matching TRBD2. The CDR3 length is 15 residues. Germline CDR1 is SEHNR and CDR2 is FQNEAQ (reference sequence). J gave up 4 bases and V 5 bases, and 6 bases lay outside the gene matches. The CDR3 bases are TGTGCCAGCAGCCTCCTAGCGGGGGGGATTTACGAGCAGTACTTC. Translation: CASSLLAGGIYEQYF.

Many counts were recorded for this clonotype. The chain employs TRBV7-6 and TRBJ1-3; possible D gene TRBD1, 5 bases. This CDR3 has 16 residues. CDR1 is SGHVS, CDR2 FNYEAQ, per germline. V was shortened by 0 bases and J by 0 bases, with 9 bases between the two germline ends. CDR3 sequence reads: CASSLAGTDSGNTIYF. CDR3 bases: TGTGCCAGCAGCTTAGCTGGGACGGACTCTGGAAACACCATATATTTT.

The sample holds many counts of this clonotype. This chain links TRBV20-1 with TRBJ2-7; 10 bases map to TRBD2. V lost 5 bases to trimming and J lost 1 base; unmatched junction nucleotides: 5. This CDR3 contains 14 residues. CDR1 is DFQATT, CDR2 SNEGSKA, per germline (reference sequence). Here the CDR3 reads CSAPSGGVSYEQYF. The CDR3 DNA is TGCAGTGCTCCAAGCGGGGGGGTTTCCTACGAGCAGTACTTC.

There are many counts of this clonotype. The CDR3, as DNA: TGCAGTGCTAGCGCAGGGGGCTTTGAAAAACTGTTTTTT. This sequence encodes CSASAGGFEKLFF. The chain has TRBV20-1 and TRBJ1-4, with 8 bases that match TRBD1. The CDR3 extends over 13 amino acids. CDR1 is DFQATT, CDR2 SNEGSKA, per germline (reference sequence). Germline trimming cut 3 bases from V and 7 bases from J; bases unmatched to any gene: 4.

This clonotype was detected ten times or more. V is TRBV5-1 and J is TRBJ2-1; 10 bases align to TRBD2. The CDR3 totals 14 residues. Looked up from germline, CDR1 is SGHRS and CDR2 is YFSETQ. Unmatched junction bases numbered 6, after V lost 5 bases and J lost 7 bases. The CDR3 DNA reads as TGCGCCAGCAGAAGCGGGGGGGCGGAGAATGAGCAGTTCTTC. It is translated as CASRSGGAENEQFF.